What follows is one T cell receptor beta chain and its context. What it recognizes is unknown. This entry comes from a study of CD8+ T cells in alopecia areata. RNA extraction and reverse transcription yielded cDNA as sequencing template. Using immunoSEQ multiplex PCR, the repertoire was profiled, and TCRdb retains in-frame clones only, with some absent. The sample has roughly 200,000 clones, about 55% seen once. Study-wide findings and caveats: Administration of tofacitinib significantly diminished scalp clonality and expanded CD8+ clones within the top 100. Only a single nonresponder existed, so baseline CD8+ expansion links stay unclear. Normal skin's resident alphabeta T cells are sequenced alongside lesional scalp T cells.

As to treatment: oral pan-JAK inhibitor, 5-10 mg twice daily. Alopecia areata patients had lesional scalp punch biopsies and peripheral blood taken from them. The V gene's germline CDR1 is LNHNV and CDR2 YYDKDF (reference sequence). Deletions cut 2 bases from V and 5 bases from J, with 15 bases between. The CDR3 runs to 16 residues. The sequence came from a human donor with alopecia areata. This chain links TRBV15 with TRBJ1-4; D is unresolved. The material sequenced was CD8+ T cells sorted from blood, taken at week 24, from a patient treated with tofacitinib. The CDR3 nucleotides are TGTGCCACCAGCAGAAAAGTCGGCACCCAGAATGAAAAACTGTTTTTT. This gives the protein CATSRKVGTQNEKLFF.